The present T cell receptor beta chain was sequenced within a study of blood T cells in healthy people across ages (dated by TCRdb to 2014 to 2015). Regarding the research as a whole: In model experiments, roughly one uniquely barcoded TCR beta cDNA molecule per two T cells was captured by template switching. Age-related changes in TCR beta repertoire diversity were measured in the study by deep sequencing normalized with unique cDNA molecular identifiers. Donors were grouped into four age groups: young (average roughly 17 years), middle-aged (39), aged (around 66) and long-lived (about 82). To avoid experimental bias, donors of different ages were spread randomly across the sequencing lanes. For two donors (one aged 18 to 29 and one aged 80 or older), the study analyzed two additional independent replicas of 1 million unique cDNA reads from the same blood draw. On the study overall, not on this receptor specifically: Compared with the aged group, the long-lived group had more naive CD4+ T cells, fewer expanded clones and increased TCR diversity, suggesting age selection. Conclusive comparison of naive and antigen-experienced compartments was prevented by the profiling of bulk unsorted PBMCs. Observed TCR beta diversity per million T cells fell roughly linearly with age, and a significant reduction was already apparent by age roughly 40. A strong correlation was found between observed TCR beta diversity and the percentage of naive T cells measured by flow cytometry. Total diversity estimates from one million sequenced T cells were considered lower bounds and underestimates. Because the CMV infection status of the donors was unknown, age-related changes in expanded clonotypes may potentially have been confounded.

Preparation of the library involved 5' RACE. Sequencer: Illumina HiSeq 2500. A second PCR of about 6 to 12 cycles was run with a J-beta primer mix and a sample-barcoded 5' primer. A unique molecular identifier was introduced onto each TCR beta cDNA molecule by a template-switch 5' adaptor carrying 12 random nucleotides. At least 3 million CDR3-containing paired-end reads were obtained from each sample. All of the RNA was converted into first-strand cDNA using the Mint cDNA synthesis kit, with a TRBC-specific oligonucleotide serving as the primer. After uracil-DNA glycosylase treatment, a first 18-cycle PCR used universal primers M1SS and BC2_uni_R on all cDNA. As for how the authors treated the data: For normalization, 1 million high-quality reads, each with a distinct molecular identifier, were randomly selected from each sample. Instead of being binned into consensus sequences, reads that shared molecular identifiers were thrown out. MiTCR, set to a Q25 quality threshold and the strictest error-elimination algorithm, was used for CDR3 identification, clonotype clustering and error correction. A nonparametric unseen species model with Euler transformation was used to estimate lower-bound total TCR beta diversity. TCRdb trimmed public reads at Q25 via fastp, called clones via MiXCR and kept in-frame beta chains. Here each entry gathers all rows of one CDR3 protein and keeps the most common genes and DNA. These V and J calls derive from TCRdb rather than the authors' analysis. For this sample the table gives some 1.5 million distinct CDR3 sequences, of which 28% were detected only once. The top ten hold roughly 8% of the sample.

This clonotype was observed at least ten times. No antigen is known for it. Base qualities are not recorded, but no much larger clone differs from it by a single base. Between the V and J ends, shortened by 1 base and 6 bases respectively, the junction contains 16 bases. Per the germline V gene, ENHRY is the CDR1 and SYGVKD is the CDR2. Including cysteine and phenylalanine, the CDR3 has 16 amino acids. The entry retains the CDR3 DNA only, 48 bases that are in frame from base 1. The donors were roughly 38 Caucasian individuals from Russia, aged roughly 6 to 100 years, who were systemically healthy. Roughly 10 milliliters of peripheral blood were collected from each donor into EDTA-treated Vacutainer tubes. PBMCs were isolated by Ficoll-Paque density-gradient centrifugation, with at least 7 million obtained per sample. Trizol reagent was used to extract total RNA from PBMCs, with at least 6 micrograms per sample. For every donor, flow cytometry on a PBMC aliquot measured the percentage of naive CD45RAhigh/CD27high T cells.

The rearranged chain carries TRBV10-3 and TRBJ2-1; the D gene assignment is ambiguous. The specimen was blood. The clonotype comes from a woman aged 25 to 45 in good health. The DNA is as follows: TGTGCCATCAGTGAGTACAACCCAACAGTGGGCAATGAGCAGTTCTTC. This encodes CAISEYNPTVGNEQFF.